This is a list of T cell receptor beta chains from one sample in a study of T-cell memory formation after mild COVID-19. TCRdb re-derived calls from the 5' RACE reads in MiXCR, one entry per CDR3 protein. This sample carries approximately 260,000 distinct CDR3 sequences, roughly 18% of them seen once, and the ten largest clones take more than 20%. Sequenced: PBMCs or a T cell subset sorted from them (not recorded which). These receptor sequences come from a man between 18 and 35 years old who had mild COVID-19 (a few samples of this study predate the infection). Cell type and time point are not known. Each CDR3 is given with its conserved first and last residue. Fields, in order: J gene, V gene, D gene, clone size, CDR3 protein, CDR3 DNA. A D gene is named only where the DNA matches it firmly. Some rows mark clone size as missing; the rest say once, few, many or name a class of expanded clone.

TRBJ2-5 TRBV6-2/TRBV6-3 - many CASSYSRTSKTQYF TGTGCCAGCAGTTACTCGAGGACCAGTAAGACCCAGTACTTC
TRBJ1-1 TRBV5-1 TRBD1 many CASSLGDRGSAFF TGCGCCAGCAGCTTGGGGGACAGGGGGTCAGCTTTCTTT
TRBJ2-7 TRBV12-3/TRBV12-4 - many CASSWGGPEQYF TGTGCCAGCAGTTGGGGGGGGCCCGAGCAGTACTTC
TRBJ2-3 TRBV7-3 TRBD1 - CASSLGGTGQDTQYF TGTGCCAGCAGCCTAGGAGGGACAGGGCAAGATACGCAGTATTTT
TRBJ1-6 TRBV6-2/TRBV6-3 - few CASSYDSFGNSPLHF TGTGCCAGCAGTTATGACAGTTTCGGGAATTCACCCCTCCACTTT
TRBJ2-1 TRBV9 - - CASSVRSGRTPNEQFF TGTGCCAGCAGCGTACGAAGCGGGCGTACTCCCAATGAGCAGTTCTTC
TRBJ2-3 TRBV5-5 - - CASSPGTYTDTQYF TGTGCCAGCAGCCCCGGGACGTACACAGATACGCAGTATTTT
TRBJ2-4 TRBV5-1 TRBD1 few CASSPRTGEDRDIQYF TGCGCCAGCAGCCCGAGGACAGGGGAGGATAGGGACATTCAGTACTTC
TRBJ1-5 TRBV28 TRBD1 few CASSWGDRGNQPQHF TGTGCCAGCAGTTGGGGGGACAGGGGTAATCAGCCCCAGCATTTT
TRBJ1-5 TRBV4-3 - - CASSQDGAGYSNQPQHF TGCGCCAGCAGCCAAGATGGTGCAGGCTATAGCAATCAGCCCCAGCATTTT
TRBJ1-6 TRBV11-2 - - CASSTPFRGPGRNSPLHF TGTGCCAGCAGCACCCCCTTTCGTGGGCCGGGAAGAAATTCACCCCTCCACTTT
TRBJ2-3 TRBV4-2 - - CASSRGRGIDTQYF TGTGCCAGCAGCCGGGGAAGGGGAATAGATACGCAGTATTTT
TRBJ2-5 TRBV7-2 - - CASSSGGDQETQYF TGTGCCAGCAGCTCCGGAGGAGATCAAGAGACCCAGTACTTC
TRBJ2-1 TRBV7-7 TRBD2 - CASSPGTSQRVNEQFF TGTGCCAGCAGCCCAGGGACTAGCCAGCGGGTCAATGAGCAGTTCTTC
TRBJ1-2 TRBV6-5 TRBD1 few CASSSPGTGAAYGYTF TGTGCCAGCAGTTCTCCCGGGACAGGGGCCGCCTATGGCTACACCTTC
TRBJ1-1 TRBV4-1 - few CASAGLTEAFF TGCGCCAGCGCGGGCCTCACTGAAGCTTTCTTT
TRBJ2-1 TRBV9 - - CASSVDQSSEQFF TGTGCCAGCAGCGTAGACCAATCGAGTGAGCAGTTCTTC
TRBJ2-3 TRBV5-1 - - CASSLPSGQTRTDTQYF TGCGCCAGCAGCTTACCCAGTGGACAGACTCGCACAGATACGCAGTATTTT
TRBJ2-7 TRBV7-8 - - CASSRTYEQYF TGTGCCAGCAGCAGGACCTACGAGCAGTACTTC
TRBJ2-4 TRBV10-3 - few CAISEYNSGSGNIQYF TGTGCCATCAGTGAGTACAACAGCGGATCAGGAAACATTCAGTACTTC
TRBJ2-4 TRBV20-1 - few CSARAYRELAKNIQYF TGCAGTGCTAGAGCATACAGGGAACTAGCCAAAAACATTCAGTACTTC
TRBJ1-2 TRBV7-9 - - CASSLAYGYTF TGTGCCAGCAGCTTAGCTTATGGCTACACCTTC
TRBJ2-2 TRBV7-3 - few CASRSQGPGELFF TGTGCCAGCAGGTCCCAGGGACCCGGGGAGCTGTTTTTT
TRBJ2-3 TRBV20-1 TRBD2 many CSAAPAGGGTQYF TGCAGTGCCGCCCCAGCGGGGGGAGGTACGCAGTATTTT
TRBJ1-5 TRBV23-1 TRBD1 - CATWTGRTRLRNQPQHF TGCGCCACCTGGACAGGCCGAACGAGGCTTAGGAATCAGCCCCAGCATTTT
TRBJ2-2 TRBV20-1 TRBD1 few CSAYSDRGRPHTGELFF TGCAGTGCTTACTCGGACAGGGGGCGTCCACACACCGGGGAGCTGTTTTTT
TRBJ1-2 TRBV6-6 - - CASSPSGNAPYTF TGTGCCAGCAGTCCGTCCGGGAACGCCCCTTACACCTTC
TRBJ2-7 TRBV19 - - CASSLTLTYEQYF TGTGCCAGTAGCCTGACCCTAACGTACGAGCAGTACTTC
TRBJ2-1 TRBV20-1 TRBD2 - CSARYPSGGYNEQFF TGCAGTGCTAGATATCCCAGCGGGGGATACAATGAGCAGTTCTTC
TRBJ2-4 TRBV9 - - CASSSRYAKNIQYF TGTGCCAGCAGCTCCCGGTACGCCAAAAACATTCAGTACTTC
TRBJ1-4 TRBV7-9 - few CASSLWQDDEKLFF TGTGCCAGCAGCTTGTGGCAGGATGACGAAAAACTGTTTTTT
TRBJ2-1 TRBV27 - few CASSLMPPSSYNEQFF TGTGCCAGCAGTTTAATGCCCCCCAGCTCCTACAATGAGCAGTTCTTC
TRBJ1-2 TRBV28 TRBD1 - CASSFGTGLNYGYTF TGTGCCAGCAGTTTTGGGACAGGGCTTAACTATGGCTACACCTTC
TRBJ1-2 TRBV30 - - CAWSGGYGYTF TGTGCCTGGAGTGGAGGCTATGGCTACACCTTC
TRBJ1-1 TRBV12-3/TRBV12-4 TRBD1 few CASRTGTGAFF TGTGCCAGCAGAACCGGGACAGGAGCTTTCTTT
TRBJ1-4 TRBV28 - few CAHGYDGDGGKLFF TGTGCCCATGGGTACGACGGCGATGGGGGAAAACTGTTTTTT
TRBJ2-2 TRBV7-2 - few CASRLDPVDTGELFF TGTGCCAGCAGACTGGACCCGGTAGACACCGGGGAGCTGTTTTTT
TRBJ1-4 TRBV6-6 - once CASSRPTVTDEKLFF TGTGCCAGCAGTCGACCGACAGTAACCGATGAAAAACTGTTTTTT
TRBJ1-1 TRBV20-1 - - CSARVQGGTEAFF TGCAGTGCTAGGGTACAGGGCGGCACTGAAGCTTTCTTT
TRBJ1-2 TRBV9 - - CASSPSLYGYTF TGTGCCAGCAGCCCCTCCCTCTATGGCTACACCTTC
TRBJ2-4 TRBV5-6 - few CASSLSQPGKNIQYF TGTGCCAGCAGCTTATCTCAACCGGGGAAAAACATTCAGTACTTC
TRBJ2-5 TRBV7-2 - - CASSQGGAFRETQYF TGTGCCAGCAGCCAAGGGGGGGCCTTTCGGGAGACCCAGTACTTC
TRBJ1-5 TRBV12-3/TRBV12-4 - many CASSLTLNGGNQPQHF TGTGCCAGCAGTTTAACTCTAAACGGGGGGAATCAGCCCCAGCATTTT
TRBJ2-3 TRBV7-2 - once CASSLVGGPADTQYF TGTGCCAGCAGCTTAGTGGGGGGCCCCGCAGATACGCAGTATTTT
TRBJ1-3 TRBV2 - few CASSDRTNSGNTIYF TGTGCCAGCAGTGACCGGACGAACTCTGGAAACACCATATATTTT